This T cell receptor (beta chain) stems from a study of blood T cells in healthy people across ages. General study points: TCR beta diversity per million T cells fell roughly linearly with age. It was the long-lived donors that had more naive CD4+ cells and higher diversity than aged donors.

The germline CDR1 and CDR2 sequences are DFQATT and SNEGSKA (reference sequence). This CDR3 is 14 amino acids long. The V gene end was trimmed by 3 bases and the J gene end by 5 bases; junction bases not matched to a gene: 5. A J-beta primer mix and a sample-barcoded 5' primer were used in a second PCR of roughly 6 to 12 cycles. TCRdb re-called the 5' RACE reads with MiXCR, one entry per CDR3 protein. The sample holds about 1.5 million distinct CDR3 sequences, approximately 39% seen once. There were at least 5 micrograms of total RNA extracted from every sample. This clonotype was found many times. The target antigen is unknown.

The sequencing sample was made of blood. The V gene is TRBV20-1, the J gene TRBJ1-5, with TRBD1 matching over 9 bases. The clonotype was recovered from a woman aged 18 to 35 in good health. CDR3 nucleotides: TGCAGTGCTAGGGGGGACAGGGTGGATCAGCCCCAGCATTTT. This translates into CSARGDRVDQPQHF.